The rows below give T cell receptor beta chains drawn from one sample of a study of cytomegalovirus exposure and HLA in healthy donors. Measured with immunoSEQ multiplex PCR; TCRdb has only the in-frame clones, and not every one. Found here are some 170,000 clones, approximately 89% of them singletons; the top ten hold around 3.8%. Sequenced sample: PBMCs. These TCRs come from a man aged 18 to 30 in good health and CMV-seropositive. CDR3s include the opening cysteine and the closing phenylalanine or tryptophan. Fields, in order: CDR3 DNA, CDR3 protein, V gene, D gene, J gene, clone size. A D gene is named only where the DNA matches it firmly. Clone size, where shown, is once, few, many, or a class for clones that have expanded.

TGTGCCAGCAGCTTAACCCCCACTTTCTCTGGAAACACCATATATTTT	CASSLTPTFSGNTIYF	TRBV7-9	.	TRBJ1-3	once
TGTGCCAGCAGCGACACCGGGACAGGGCCCTACGAGCAGTACTTC	CASSDTGTGPYEQYF	TRBV7-2	TRBD1	TRBJ2-7	.
TGTGCCAGCAGCGTAGAACACAACTCCTACGAGCAGTACTTC	CASSVEHNSYEQYF	TRBV9	.	TRBJ2-7	.
TGCAGCGTTGGAGATCCGGGACAGGGGGGCGGCTACACCTTC	CSVGDPGQGGGYTF	TRBV29-1	TRBD1	TRBJ1-2	few
TGTGCCAGCAGCTTAACCGGGGGTCCGCGCTCTGGGGCCAACGTCCTGACTTTC	CASSLTGGPRSGANVLTF	TRBV7-9	.	TRBJ2-6	.
TGCAGCGTTGAAAGGCCAGGAAATGAAAAACTGTTTTTT	CSVERPGNEKLFF	TRBV29-1	.	TRBJ1-4	.
TGTGCCAGCAGCTTAGAGGGGGCTAGCGGGGAGCTGTTTTTT	CASSLEGASGELFF	TRBV7-9	TRBD1	TRBJ2-2	.
TGCAGCGTTGATCTTAATCCTGAAGCTTTCTTT	CSVDLNPEAFF	TRBV29-1	.	TRBJ1-1	.
TGTGCCAGCAGCGTCCTTAGCGGGAGGTCCCAAGATACGCAGTATTTT	CASSVLSGRSQDTQYF	TRBV9	TRBD2	TRBJ2-3	.
TGTGCCAGCAGTGGACCGGGGACCGGGGAGCTGTTTTTT	CASSGPGTGELFF	TRBV2	.	TRBJ2-2	.
TGTGCCAGCAGCTCTCGGACAGGGGGCGCATCGGAAGCTTTCTTT	CASSSRTGGASEAFF	TRBV14	TRBD1	TRBJ1-1	few
TGTGCCAGTAGGAGTACAGGGGGCGCGAGCAATCAGCCCCAGCATTTT	CASRSTGGASNQPQHF	TRBV19	TRBD1	TRBJ1-5	.
TGCGCCAGCAGCGTCAGACAGAACTATGGCTACACCTTC	CASSVRQNYGYTF	TRBV5-1	.	TRBJ1-2	few
TGTGCCAGCAGTTTATCCTATAGCACAGATACGCAGTATTTT	CASSLSYSTDTQYF	TRBV27	.	TRBJ2-3	.
TGTGCCAGCAGCCAACTAGCGGGGGGGGAATCCTACGAGCAGTACTTC	CASSQLAGGESYEQYF	TRBV7-6	TRBD2	TRBJ2-7	.
TGTGCCAGCAGCGTAATGGGACAGGCCACCGGGGAGCTGTTTTTT	CASSVMGQATGELFF	TRBV7-9	TRBD1	TRBJ2-2	.
TGCGCCAGCAGCTTGTCGGCAGGGGGCATCGGGGAGCAGTACTTC	CASSLSAGGIGEQYF	TRBV5-1	TRBD1	TRBJ2-7	.
TGTGCCAGTAGTTCCACGACAGGGGGCGCGGGTCAGTACTTC	CASSSTTGGAGQYF	TRBV19	TRBD1	TRBJ2-7	.
TGTGCCAGCGGATTAACAGGGGAACAGCCCCAGCATTTT	CASGLTGEQPQHF	TRBV2	TRBD1	TRBJ1-5	.
TGTGCCAGCAAAGACAGGGGATATACCTACGAGCAGTACTTC	CASKDRGYTYEQYF	TRBV27	TRBD1	TRBJ2-7	once